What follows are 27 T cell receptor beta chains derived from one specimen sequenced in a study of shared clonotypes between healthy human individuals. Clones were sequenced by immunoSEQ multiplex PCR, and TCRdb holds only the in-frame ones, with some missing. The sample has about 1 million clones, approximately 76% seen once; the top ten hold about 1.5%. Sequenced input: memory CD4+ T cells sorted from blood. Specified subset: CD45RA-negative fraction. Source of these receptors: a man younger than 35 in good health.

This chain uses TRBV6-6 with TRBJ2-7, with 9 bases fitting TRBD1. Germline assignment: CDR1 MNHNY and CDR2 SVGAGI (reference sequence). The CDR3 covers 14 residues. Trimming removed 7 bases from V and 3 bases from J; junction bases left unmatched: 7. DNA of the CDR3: TGTGCCAGCAAGCCGGGACAGGGAAGCTACGAGCAGTACTTC. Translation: CASKPGQGSYEQYF.

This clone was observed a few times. CDR3 sequence: CASSAAKTQYF. The CDR3 DNA reads as TGTGCCAGCAGTGCGGCGAAGACCCAGTACTTC. This rearrangement joins TRBV2 to TRBJ2-5, with unresolved D. CDR3 length: 11 amino acids. V was pared by 4 bases and J by 6 bases, with 6 bases between. CDR1 SNHLY and CDR2 FYNNEI come from the germline V gene.

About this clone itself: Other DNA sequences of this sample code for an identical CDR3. The CDR3 is CASSRFSGANVLTF. Written as DNA, the CDR3 is TGTGCCAGCAGTCGGTTCTCTGGGGCCAACGTCCTGACTTTC. This rearrangement joins TRBV28 to TRBJ2-6, with D hard to call. The CDR3 totals 14 residues. The V end was cut by 5 bases, the J end by 0 bases, with 5 bases between. Germline V lookup: CDR1 MDHEN, CDR2 SYDVKM.

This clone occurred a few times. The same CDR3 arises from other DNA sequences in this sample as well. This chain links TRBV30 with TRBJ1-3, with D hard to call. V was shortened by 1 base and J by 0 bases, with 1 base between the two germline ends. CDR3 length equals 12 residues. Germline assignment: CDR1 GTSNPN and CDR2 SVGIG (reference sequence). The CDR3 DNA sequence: TGTGCCTGGAGTGACTCTGGAAACACCATATATTTT. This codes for CAWSDSGNTIYF.

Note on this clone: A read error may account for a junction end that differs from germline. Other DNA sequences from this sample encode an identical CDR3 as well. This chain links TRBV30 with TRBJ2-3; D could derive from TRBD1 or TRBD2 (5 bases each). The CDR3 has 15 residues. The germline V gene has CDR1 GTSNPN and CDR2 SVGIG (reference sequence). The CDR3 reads CAWSAGTGSTDTQYF. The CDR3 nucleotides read TGTGCCTGGAGTGCTGGGACGGGGAGCACGGATACGCAGTATTTT.

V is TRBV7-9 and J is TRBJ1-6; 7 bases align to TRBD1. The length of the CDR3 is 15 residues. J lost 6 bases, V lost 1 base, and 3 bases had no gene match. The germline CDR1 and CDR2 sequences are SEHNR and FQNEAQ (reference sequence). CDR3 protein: CASSLEQGSNSPLHF. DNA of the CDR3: TGTGCCAGCAGCTTAGAACAGGGGAGTAATTCACCCCTCCACTTT.

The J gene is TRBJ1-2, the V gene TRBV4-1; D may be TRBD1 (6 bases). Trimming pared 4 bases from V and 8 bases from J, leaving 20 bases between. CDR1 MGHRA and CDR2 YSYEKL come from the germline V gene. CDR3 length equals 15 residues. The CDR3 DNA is TGCGCCAGCAGCCTTACCACAGGGCCTATAGGGGGCTACACCTTC. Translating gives CASSLTTGPIGGYTF.

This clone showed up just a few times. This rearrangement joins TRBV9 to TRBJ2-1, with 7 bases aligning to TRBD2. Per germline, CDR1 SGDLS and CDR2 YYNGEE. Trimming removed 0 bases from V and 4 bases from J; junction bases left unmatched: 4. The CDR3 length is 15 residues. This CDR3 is CASSVDGGGYNEQFF. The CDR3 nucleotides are TGTGCCAGCAGCGTAGACGGCGGGGGATACAATGAGCAGTTCTTC. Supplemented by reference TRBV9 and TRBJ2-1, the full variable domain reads DSGVTQTPKHLITATGQRVTLRCSPRSGDLSVYWYQQSLDQGLQFLIQYYNGEERAKGNILERFSAQQFPDLHSELNLSSLELGDSALYFCASSVDGGGYNEQFFGPGTRLTVL.

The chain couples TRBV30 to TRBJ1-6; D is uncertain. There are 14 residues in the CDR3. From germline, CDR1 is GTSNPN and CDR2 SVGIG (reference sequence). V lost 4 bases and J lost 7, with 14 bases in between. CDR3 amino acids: CAWTKGVRNSPLHF. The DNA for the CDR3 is TGTGCCTGGACCAAGGGAGTCCGAAATTCACCCCTCCACTTT.

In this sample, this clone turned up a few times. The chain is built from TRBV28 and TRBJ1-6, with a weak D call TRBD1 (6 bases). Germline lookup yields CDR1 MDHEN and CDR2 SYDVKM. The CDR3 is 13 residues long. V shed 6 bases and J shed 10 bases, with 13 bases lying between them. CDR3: CASRTGLGSPLHF. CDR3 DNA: TGTGCCAGCAGGACAGGATTAGGGTCACCCCTCCACTTT.

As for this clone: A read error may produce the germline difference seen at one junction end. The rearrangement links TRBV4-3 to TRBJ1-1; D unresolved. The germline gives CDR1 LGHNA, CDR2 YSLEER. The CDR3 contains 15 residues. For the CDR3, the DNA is TGCGCCAGCAGCCAATACGTTTCCGACCATGGTGAAACTTTCTTT. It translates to CASSQYVSDHGETFF.

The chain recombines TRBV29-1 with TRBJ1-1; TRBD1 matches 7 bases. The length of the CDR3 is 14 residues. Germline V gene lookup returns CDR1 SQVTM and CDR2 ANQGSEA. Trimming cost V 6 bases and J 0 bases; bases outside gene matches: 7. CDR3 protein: CSVQGNQMNTEAFF. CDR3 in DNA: TGCAGCGTACAGGGGAATCAGATGAACACTGAAGCTTTCTTT.

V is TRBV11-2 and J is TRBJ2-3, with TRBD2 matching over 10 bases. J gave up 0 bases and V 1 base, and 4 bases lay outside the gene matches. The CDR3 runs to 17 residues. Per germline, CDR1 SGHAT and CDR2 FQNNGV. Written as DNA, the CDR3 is TGTGCCAGCAGCTTAGGGGTAGCGGGAGGTAGCACAGATACGCAGTATTTT. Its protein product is CASSLGVAGGSTDTQYF. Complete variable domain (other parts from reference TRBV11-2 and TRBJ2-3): EAGVAQSPRYKIIEKRQSVAFWCNPISGHATLYWYQQILGQGPKLLIQFQNNGVVDDSQLPKDRFSAERLKGVDSTLKIQPAKLEDSAVYLCASSLGVAGGSTDTQYFGPGTRLTVL.

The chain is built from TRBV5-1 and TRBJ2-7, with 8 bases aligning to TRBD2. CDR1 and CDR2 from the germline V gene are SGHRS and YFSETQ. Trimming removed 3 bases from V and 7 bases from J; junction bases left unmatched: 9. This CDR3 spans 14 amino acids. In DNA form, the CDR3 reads TGCGCCAGCAGCTCACTAGCGGCAGTCGGGGAGCAGTACTTC. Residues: CASSSLAAVGEQYF.

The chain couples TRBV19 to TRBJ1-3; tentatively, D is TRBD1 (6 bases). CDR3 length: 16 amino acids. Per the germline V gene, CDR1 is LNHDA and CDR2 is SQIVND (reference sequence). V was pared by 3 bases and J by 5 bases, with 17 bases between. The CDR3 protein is CASSIGGQVIRNTIYF. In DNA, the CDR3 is TGTGCCAGTAGTATTGGGGGACAAGTTATTAGAAACACCATATATTTT.

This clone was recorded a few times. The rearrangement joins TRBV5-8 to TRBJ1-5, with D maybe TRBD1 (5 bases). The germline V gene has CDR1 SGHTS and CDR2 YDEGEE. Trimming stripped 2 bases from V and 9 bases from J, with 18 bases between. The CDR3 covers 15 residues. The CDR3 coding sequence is TGTGCCAGCAGCTTCGGACAAGCTACTTTCGGGCCCCAGCATTTT. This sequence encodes CASSFGQATFGPQHF.

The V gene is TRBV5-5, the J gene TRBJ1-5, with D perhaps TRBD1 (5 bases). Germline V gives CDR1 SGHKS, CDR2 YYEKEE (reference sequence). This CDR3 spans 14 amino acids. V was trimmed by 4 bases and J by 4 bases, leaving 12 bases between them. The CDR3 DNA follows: TGTGCCAGCAGCGTTGTGGGGGATAATCAGCCCCAGCATTTT. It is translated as CASSVVGDNQPQHF.

CDR3 amino acids: CAISEAGLDYGYTF. DNA of the CDR3: TGTGCCATCAGTGAAGCGGGGCTGGACTATGGCTACACCTTC. This rearrangement joins TRBV10-3 to TRBJ1-2; D is perhaps TRBD1 (5 bases). Trimming pared 3 bases from V and 3 bases from J, leaving 11 bases between. Germline lookup yields CDR1 ENHRY and CDR2 SYGVKD. The CDR3 extends over 14 amino acids.

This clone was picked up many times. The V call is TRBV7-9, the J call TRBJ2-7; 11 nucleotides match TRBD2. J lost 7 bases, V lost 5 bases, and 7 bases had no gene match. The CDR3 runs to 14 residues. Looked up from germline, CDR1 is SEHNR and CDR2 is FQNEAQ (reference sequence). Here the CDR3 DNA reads TGTGCCAGCAGCATTAGCGGGGGGGCGAGAGAGCAGTACTTC. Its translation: CASSISGGAREQYF.

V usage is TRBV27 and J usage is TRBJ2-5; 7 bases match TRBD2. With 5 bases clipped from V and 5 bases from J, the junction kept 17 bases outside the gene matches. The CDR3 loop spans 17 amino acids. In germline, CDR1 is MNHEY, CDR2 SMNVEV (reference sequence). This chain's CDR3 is CASSPLSWGGLLETQYF. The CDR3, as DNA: TGTGCCAGCAGTCCGCTAAGTTGGGGGGGTTTACTCGAGACCCAGTACTTC.

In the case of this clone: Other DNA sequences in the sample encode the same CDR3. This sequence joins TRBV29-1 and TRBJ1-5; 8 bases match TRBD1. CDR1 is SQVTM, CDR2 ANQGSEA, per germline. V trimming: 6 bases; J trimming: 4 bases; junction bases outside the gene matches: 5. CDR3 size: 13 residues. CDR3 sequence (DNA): TGCAGCGTAAAACAGGGGGGGAATCAGCCCCAGCATTTT. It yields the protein CSVKQGGNQPQHF.

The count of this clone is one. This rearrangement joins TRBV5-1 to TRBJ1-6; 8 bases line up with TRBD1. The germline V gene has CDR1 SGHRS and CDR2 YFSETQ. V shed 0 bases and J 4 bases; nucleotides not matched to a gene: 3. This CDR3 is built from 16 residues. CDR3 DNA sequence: TGCGCCAGCAGCTTGGTAACAGGGGGATATAATTCACCCCTCCACTTT. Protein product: CASSLVTGGYNSPLHF.

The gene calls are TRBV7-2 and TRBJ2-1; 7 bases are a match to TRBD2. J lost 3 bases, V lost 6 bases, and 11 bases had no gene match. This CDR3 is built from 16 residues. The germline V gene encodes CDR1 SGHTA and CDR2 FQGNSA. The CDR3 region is CASSFTGTIIYNEQFF. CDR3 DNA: TGTGCCAGCAGTTTTACCGGGACTATAATCTACAATGAGCAGTTCTTC.

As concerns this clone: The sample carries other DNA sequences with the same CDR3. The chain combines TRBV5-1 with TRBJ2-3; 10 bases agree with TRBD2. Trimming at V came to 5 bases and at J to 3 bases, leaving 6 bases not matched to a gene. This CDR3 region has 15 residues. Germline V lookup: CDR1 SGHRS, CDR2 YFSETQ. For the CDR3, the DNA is TGCGCCAGCAGTTTAGCGGGAGGAGGGACAGATACGCAGTATTTT. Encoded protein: CASSLAGGGTDTQYF.

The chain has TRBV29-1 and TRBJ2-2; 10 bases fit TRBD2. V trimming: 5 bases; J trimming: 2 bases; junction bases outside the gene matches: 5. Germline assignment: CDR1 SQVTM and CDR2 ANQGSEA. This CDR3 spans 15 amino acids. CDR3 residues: CSVSSGSGNTGELFF. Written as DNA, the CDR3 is TGCAGCGTTTCTAGCGGGAGCGGAAACACCGGGGAGCTGTTTTTT.

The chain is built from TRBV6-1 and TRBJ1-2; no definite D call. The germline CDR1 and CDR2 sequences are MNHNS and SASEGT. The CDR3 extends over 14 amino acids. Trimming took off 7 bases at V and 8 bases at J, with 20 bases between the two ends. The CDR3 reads CASTSERVGRGYTF. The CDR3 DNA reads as TGTGCCAGCACTTCGGAGAGGGTAGGGCGGGGCTACACCTTC.

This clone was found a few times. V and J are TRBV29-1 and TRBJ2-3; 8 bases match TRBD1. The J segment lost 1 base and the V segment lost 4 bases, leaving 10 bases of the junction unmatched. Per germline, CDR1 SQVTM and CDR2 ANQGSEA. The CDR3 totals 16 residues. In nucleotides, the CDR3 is TGCAGCGTTGGTGGGGTGGGACAGGTCCGCACAGATACGCAGTATTTT. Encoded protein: CSVGGVGQVRTDTQYF.